Each of the 27 T cell receptor beta chains below was sequenced from the same sample in a study of blood T cell repertoires in COVID-19. The method was immunoSEQ multiplex PCR; TCRdb's version includes in-frame clones alone and lacks a portion of them. The top ten clones hold roughly 20% of a sample with approximately 100,000 clones, around 79% of them seen once. The specimen sequenced was peripheral blood. The receptors here all came from a man between 65 and 85 years old with active or convalescent COVID-19.

This chain connects TRBV6-5 to TRBJ2-7, with TRBD2 as a possible D gene (5 bases). This CDR3 comprises 15 residues. Deletions cut 7 bases from V and 4 bases from J, with 20 bases between. The V gene's germline CDR1 is MNHEY and CDR2 SVGAGI. CDR3 loop: CASKEIGLPLYEQYF. The CDR3 nucleotides are TGTGCCAGCAAGGAAATAGGACTGCCCCTATACGAGCAGTACTTC.

V and J are TRBV5-1 and TRBJ1-3; the match to TRBD1 covers 7 bases. Germline trimming cut 0 bases from V and 0 bases from J; bases unmatched to any gene: 9. The CDR3 length is 18 residues. Germline V lookup: CDR1 SGHRS, CDR2 YFSETQ. The CDR3 here is CASSLAPQGSGSGNTIYF. For the CDR3, the DNA is TGCGCCAGCAGCTTGGCCCCACAGGGGTCTGGCTCTGGAAACACCATATATTTT.

The CDR3 here is CASRNQQVSKAFF. The CDR3, as DNA: TGTGCCAGCAGGAACCAACAGGTATCCAAAGCTTTCTTT. The V call is TRBV12-3 or TRBV12-4, the J call TRBJ1-1, with D possibly being TRBD1 (5 bases). V was trimmed by 6 bases and J by 9 bases, leaving 17 bases between them. CDR3 length: 13 residues.

In its sample, this clone was seen once. The chain carries TRBV3-1 (or the pseudogene TRBV3-2) and TRBJ2-5, with D uncertain. Trimming stripped 5 bases from V and 1 base from J, with 8 bases between. Germline CDR1 reads LGHDT; CDR2 reads YNNKEL (reference sequence). This CDR3 contains 13 residues. The CDR3 protein is CASSFMAQETQYF. The DNA for the CDR3 is TGTGCCAGCAGCTTCATGGCCCAAGAGACCCAGTACTTC.

This clone was found a few times. J is TRBJ1-1 and V is TRBV6-5; 8 positions agree with TRBD1. The CDR3 runs 13 residues. CDR1 MNHEY and CDR2 SVGAGI come from the germline V gene. V shed 8 bases, J shed 11 bases, and the junction held 13 bases outside the gene matches. The CDR3: CASRGTGRVEAFF. CDR3 bases: TGTGCCAGCCGAGGGACAGGACGGGTGGAGGCTTTCTTT.

This clone was recorded a few times. This chain links TRBV7-8 with TRBJ1-2; maybe TRBD1 (5 bases). The CDR3 consists of 14 residues. V was trimmed by 3 bases and J by 7 bases, leaving 15 bases between them. Looked up from germline, CDR1 is SGHVS and CDR2 is FQNEAQ. In nucleotides, the CDR3 is TGTGCCAGCAGCTTTTATGAGGGACTGGCTGGCTACACCTTC. Its protein product is CASSFYEGLAGYTF. The full variable domain, rest sourced from reference TRBV7-8 and TRBJ1-2, is GAGVSQSPRYKVAKRGQDVALRCDPISGHVSLFWYQQALGQGPEFLTYFQNEAQLDKSGLPSDRFFAERPEGSVSTLKIQRTQQEDSAVYLCASSFYEGLAGYTFGSGTRLTVV.

The chain is built from TRBV11-2 and TRBJ2-2; D gene uncertain. The germline CDR1 and CDR2 sequences are SGHAT and FQNNGV. Trimming took off 3 bases at V and 4 bases at J, with 6 bases between the two ends. The CDR3 is 13 amino acids. The CDR3 nucleotides are TGTGCCAGCAGCTTTATTATCACCGGGGAGCTGTTTTTT. This codes for CASSFIITGELFF.

CDR3 DNA sequence: TGTGCCAGCAGTGAAGCCCTAGGGGGTTGGAACACTGAAGCTTTCTTT. It codes for CASSEALGGWNTEAFF. The chain employs TRBV2 and TRBJ1-1, with a possible D match to TRBD1 (6 bases). CDR1 and CDR2 from the germline V gene are SNHLY and FYNNEI. The CDR3 runs 16 residues. Trimming cost V 0 bases and J 1 base, with 12 bases left between them.

This chain links TRBV28 with TRBJ2-1; 7 nucleotides align to TRBD2. The CDR3 contains 14 residues. V was clipped by 5 bases and J by 5 bases; unmatched bases: 6. Germline loops: CDR1 MDHEN, CDR2 SYDVKM. The CDR3 spells CASSKTGGNNEQFF. CDR3 coding DNA: TGTGCCAGCAGTAAGACGGGAGGCAACAATGAGCAGTTCTTC.

The CDR3 reads CASSVVGQTSGNTIYF. The CDR3 nucleotides are TGTGCCAGCAGCGTAGTTGGACAAACCTCTGGAAACACCATATATTTT. V gene TRBV9 combines with J gene TRBJ1-3, with D maybe TRBD1 (5 bases). CDR1 SGDLS and CDR2 YYNGEE come from the germline V gene. CDR3 length equals 16 residues. V gave up 0 bases and J gave up 0 bases, with 10 bases separating them.

The rearrangement uses TRBV5-1 and TRBJ1-1; D is ambiguous. This CDR3 is 14 amino acids long. Trimming left V 1 base short and J 7 bases short, with 14 bases between. Germline lookup yields CDR1 SGHRS and CDR2 YFSETQ. For the CDR3, the DNA is TGCGCCAGCAGCTTGTTTCTTTTAACAGATGAAGCTTTCTTT. Its translation is CASSLFLLTDEAFF.

V and J are TRBV28 and TRBJ2-5, with TRBD1 matching 9 bases. The CDR3 loop spans 14 amino acids. Germline V gives CDR1 MDHEN, CDR2 SYDVKM. V lost 4 bases to trimming and J lost 4 bases; unmatched junction nucleotides: 4. The CDR3 sequence: CASSYPGQGETQYF. In nucleotides, the CDR3 is TGTGCCAGCAGTTACCCGGGACAGGGAGAGACCCAGTACTTC.

This chain uses TRBV6-5 with TRBJ1-4; 7 positions agree with TRBD1. The ends lost 7 bases at V and 6 bases at J; junction bases unmatched: 8. The germline V gene has CDR1 MNHEY and CDR2 SVGAGI. This CDR3 is 14 amino acids long. CDR3 residues: CASTPTGRDEKLFF. The CDR3 nucleotides read TGTGCCAGCACTCCGACAGGGAGAGATGAAAAACTGTTTTTT.

CDR3 coding DNA: TGTGCCAGCAGCTCCCGGAATTTAGGGGCCTACAATGAGCAGTTCTTC. It yields the protein CASSSRNLGAYNEQFF. This chain links TRBV7-9 with TRBJ2-1; tentatively, D is TRBD1 (5 bases). Germline V lookup: CDR1 SEHNR, CDR2 FQNEAQ (reference sequence). The CDR3 has 16 residues. V was pared by 4 bases and J by 2 bases, with 15 bases between.

The chain carries TRBV5-1 and TRBJ2-5; 8 bases match TRBD2. This CDR3 spans 14 amino acids. Germline loops: CDR1 SGHRS, CDR2 YFSETQ. The trim removed 7 bases at V and 5 bases at J, leaving 10 bases unmatched. The CDR3 DNA reads TGCGCCAGCTCCGCAGCGGGAGATGTGGAGACCCAGTACTTC. Protein product: CASSAAGDVETQYF.

V and J are TRBV14 and TRBJ2-6; D is possibly TRBD2 (8 bases). The CDR3 extends over 19 amino acids. V gave up 5 bases and J gave up 0 bases, with 20 bases separating them. The germline V gene has CDR1 SGHDN and CDR2 FVKESK. This CDR3 reads CASSGGRRGRLSGANVLTF. In nucleotides, the CDR3 is TGTGCCAGCAGCGGCGGGAGGAGGGGGCGCCTCTCTGGGGCCAACGTCCTGACTTTC.

The rearrangement links TRBV28 to TRBJ2-3; 8 bases align to TRBD2. CDR1 MDHEN and CDR2 SYDVKM come from the germline V gene. The ends lost 7 bases at V and 1 base at J; junction bases unmatched: 4. The CDR3 extends over 14 amino acids. CDR3 DNA sequence: TGTGCCAGCACGCTAGCGGGTGGCACAGATACGCAGTATTTT. Amino acid sequence: CASTLAGGTDTQYF. Drawing the rest from reference TRBV28 and TRBJ2-3, the complete variable domain is DVKVTQSSRYLVKRTGEKVFLECVQDMDHENMFWYRQDPGLGLRLIYFSYDVKMKEKGDIPEGYSVSREKKERFSLILESASTNQTSMYLCASTLAGGTDTQYFGPGTRLTVL.

The CDR3 is CASSIGGDNTEAFF. CDR3 coding DNA: TGTGCCAGTAGTATAGGGGGAGACAACACTGAAGCTTTCTTT. This chain joins TRBV19 and TRBJ1-1; no clear D. Trimming took off 1 base at V and 2 bases at J, with 8 bases between the two ends. Germline V gene sequence: CDR1 LNHDA, CDR2 SQIVND (reference sequence). The CDR3 length is 14 residues. Based on the CDR3 plus reference TRBV19 and TRBJ1-1, the full variable domain is DGGITQSPKYLFRKEGQNVTLSCEQNLNHDAMYWYRQDPGQGLRLIYYSQIVNDFQKGDIAEGYSVSREKKESFPLTVTSAQKNPTAFYLCASSIGGDNTEAFFGQGTRLTVV.

The rearrangement uses TRBV6-5 and TRBJ2-7, with 7 bases identical to TRBD1. Germline V gene sequence: CDR1 MNHEY, CDR2 SVGAGI. The CDR3 is 14 amino acids. Trimming took 0 bases from V and 3 from J; bases not matched to a gene: 2. CDR3 sequence (DNA): TGTGCCAGCAGTTACTCCCAGGGGGACTACGAGCAGTACTTC. Protein: CASSYSQGDYEQYF.

V is TRBV3-1 (or the pseudogene TRBV3-2) and J is TRBJ2-3; 11 positions match TRBD2. V lost 2 bases to trimming and J lost 5 bases; unmatched junction nucleotides: 0. The CDR3 contains 14 residues. Looked up from germline, CDR1 is LGHDT and CDR2 is YNNKEL (reference sequence). CDR3 loop: CASSQTSGGDTQYF. CDR3 coding DNA: TGTGCCAGCAGCCAAACTAGCGGGGGAGATACGCAGTATTTT.

The V and J genes are TRBV2 and TRBJ2-3, with D possibly TRBD1 on 6 matching bases. Trimming removed 6 bases from V and 1 base from J, with 14 bases in between. This CDR3 is built from 15 residues. CDR1 is SNHLY and CDR2 is FYNNEI in the germline V gene. CDR3 sequence (DNA): TGTGCCAGCAGCGGCACAGGGTTGGGCACAGATACGCAGTATTTT. Its protein is CASSGTGLGTDTQYF.

This rearrangement joins TRBV14 to TRBJ1-1, with D possibly TRBD1 on 5 matching bases. Germline V gives CDR1 SGHDN, CDR2 FVKESK. CDR3 length: 12 amino acids. Trimming pared 4 bases from V and 10 bases from J, leaving 13 bases between. The CDR3 spells CASSRDSGAAFF. CDR3 sequence (DNA): TGTGCCAGCAGCCGAGACAGCGGAGCAGCTTTCTTT.

Only a few counts were recorded for this clone. The CDR3 sequence: CASSFGQQAFF. The CDR3 nucleotides are TGTGCCAGCAGCTTCGGACAGCAAGCTTTCTTT. The chain joins TRBV6-5 to TRBJ1-1, with a tentative D call TRBD1 (6 bases). The CDR3 length is 11 residues. The germline V gene has CDR1 MNHEY and CDR2 SVGAGI. V lost 6 bases, J lost 9 bases, and 11 bases lay in between.

The chain combines TRBV5-1 with TRBJ1-4; D might be TRBD1 (6 bases). The CDR3 contains 17 residues. Trimming removed 1 base from V and 0 bases from J, with 13 bases in between. Germline V gene sequence: CDR1 SGHRS, CDR2 YFSETQ. The CDR3, as DNA: TGCGCCAGCAGCTTGCGCGGACAGACTGCAACTAATGAAAAACTGTTTTTT. Translating gives CASSLRGQTATNEKLFF.

The rearrangement uses TRBV9 and TRBJ1-5; D gene uncertain. Germline V gives CDR1 SGDLS, CDR2 YYNGEE. V lost 0 bases and J lost 7, with 14 bases in between. This CDR3 region has 15 residues. The DNA for the CDR3 is TGTGCCAGCAGCGTAGATGAGGTTTTCGGACAGCCCCAGCATTTT. Protein product: CASSVDEVFGQPQHF.

The chain couples TRBV28 to TRBJ1-5, with 7 bases identical to TRBD1. The trim removed 1 base at V and 6 bases at J, leaving 3 bases unmatched. CDR1 and CDR2 (germline): MDHEN, SYDVKM. The CDR3 is made up of 14 amino acids. CDR3 nucleotide sequence: TGTGCCAGCAGTTTATACCAGGGGGGTCAGCCCCAGCATTTT. Translation: CASSLYQGGQPQHF.

This chain uses TRBV5-6 with TRBJ1-1; D is perhaps TRBD1 (5 bases). The V gene's germline CDR1 is SGHDT and CDR2 YYEEEE. The CDR3 covers 13 residues. V was shortened by 1 base and J by 10 bases, with 14 bases between the two germline ends. As DNA, the CDR3 is TGTGCCAGCAGCTTGCGAGGAGTCGACAGAGCTTTCTTT. This encodes CASSLRGVDRAFF.